The 14 T cell receptor beta chains below were found in one sample sequenced in a study of response to subunit inactivated influenza vaccine. TCRdb called the RT-PCR reads again in MiXCR, with one record for every CDR3 protein. The top ten clones hold approximately 10% of a sample with roughly 780,000 distinct CDR3 sequences, approximately 18% of them seen once. The sample here was PBMCs from blood, taken 4 to 6 days after vaccination. All receptors derive from a man aged 50 to 59 who received an inactivated influenza vaccine.

Only one count was recorded for this clonotype. This chain links TRBV28 with TRBJ2-3, with TRBD2 as a possible D gene (7 bases). There are 13 residues in the CDR3. Per germline, CDR1 MDHEN and CDR2 SYDVKM. V was pared by 1 base and J by 10 bases, with 12 bases between. In DNA, the CDR3 is TGTGCCAGCAGTTTATTAGGGGGGGGGCCGCAGTATTTT. It is translated as CASSLLGGGPQYF.

The chain carries TRBV6-6 and TRBJ1-2; D is possibly TRBD1 (5 bases). V lost 7 bases and J 5 bases, leaving 14 bases between the germline ends. Germline CDR1 and CDR2: MNHNY and SVGAGI (reference sequence). The CDR3 consists of 13 residues. The CDR3 sequence is CASTVGQGYGYTF. CDR3 DNA: TGTGCCAGCACCGTGGGGCAAGGGTATGGCTACACCTTC.

The V gene is TRBV30, the J gene TRBJ2-6, with unresolved D. The germline V gene encodes CDR1 GTSNPN and CDR2 SVGIG (reference sequence). This CDR3 has 11 residues. The CDR3 sequence is CAFSGANVLTF. The DNA for the CDR3 is TGTGCTTTTTCTGGGGCCAACGTCCTGACTTTC.

In its sample, this clonotype was seen a few times. The V gene is TRBV7-9, the J gene TRBJ1-4, with D unresolved. Germline V gives CDR1 SEHNR, CDR2 FQNEAQ (reference sequence). Trimming stripped 5 bases from V and 5 bases from J, with 15 bases between. CDR3 length: 15 amino acids. The CDR3 nucleotides read TGTGCCAGCAGCCTAAGTGGCTCCGGAAATGAAAAACTGTTTTTT. Protein sequence: CASSLSGSGNEKLFF. Drawing the rest from reference TRBV7-9 and TRBJ1-4, the complete variable domain is DTGVSQNPRHKITKRGQNVTFRCDPISEHNRLYWYRQTLGQGPEFLTYFQNEAQLEKSRLLSDRFSAERPKGSFSTLEIQRTEQGDSAMYLCASSLSGSGNEKLFFGSGTQLSVL.

This chain links TRBV4-3 with TRBJ2-6, with D unclear. The CDR3 has 17 residues. Germline V gene data show CDR1 as LGHNA and CDR2 as YSLEER. V lost 0 bases, J lost 0 bases, and 9 bases lay in between. The CDR3 bases are TGCGCCAGCAGCCAAGATATCGCCCTCTCTGGGGCCAACGTCCTGACTTTC. Translation gives CASSQDIALSGANVLTF.

The rearrangement uses TRBV11-2 and TRBJ2-5; D gene unclear. The CDR3 length is 14 residues. Deletions cut 3 bases from V and 5 bases from J, with 13 bases between. In germline, CDR1 is SGHAT, CDR2 FQNNGV. The CDR3 reads CASSLVPLLETQYF. The CDR3 nucleotides are TGTGCCAGCAGCTTGGTTCCTCTTCTCGAGACCCAGTACTTC.

This chain joins TRBV20-1 and TRBJ2-7; TRBD2 matches at 14 bases. The CDR3 has 15 residues. Losses at the gene ends were 1 base for V and 2 bases for J; bases not matched to a gene: 1. CDR1 is DFQATT, CDR2 SNEGSKA, per germline (reference sequence). The chain's CDR3 is CSARVTSGRAYEQYF. In nucleotides, the CDR3 is TGCAGTGCTAGAGTGACTAGCGGGAGGGCCTACGAGCAGTACTTC.

This clonotype was detected a few times. Its ends do not fully match the called genes, so a read error is possible. The rearrangement links TRBV7-7 to TRBJ2-2; 12 bases are a match to TRBD2. Germline V lookup: CDR1 SSHAT, CDR2 FNYEAQ (reference sequence). This CDR3 is 16 amino acids long. CDR3 residues: CASSISTSGGPGELFF. The CDR3, as DNA: TGTGCTAGCAGCATCTCGACTAGCGGGGGACCCGGGGAGCTGTTTTTT.

In its sample, this clonotype was seen a few times. The chain links TRBV12-3 or TRBV12-4 to TRBJ1-2; 7 bases map to TRBD1. V shed 6 bases, J shed 4 bases, and the junction held 5 bases outside the gene matches. This CDR3 region has 13 residues. The CDR3 reads CASSLQGIYGYTF. The CDR3, as DNA: TGTGCCAGCAGCCTACAGGGGATCTATGGCTACACCTTC.

The genes are TRBV7-2 and TRBJ2-7; maybe TRBD2 (5 bases). Germline assignment: CDR1 SGHTA and CDR2 FQGNSA. Trimming took off 6 bases at V and 0 bases at J, with 12 bases between the two ends. The CDR3 runs to 14 residues. CDR3 coding DNA: TGTGCCAGCAGAGACCGCCGGGACTCCTACGAGCAGTACTTC. Protein: CASRDRRDSYEQYF.

The table lists this clonotype with many counts. This chain links TRBV20-1 with TRBJ1-2, with no clear D. The V gene's germline CDR1 is DFQATT and CDR2 SNEGSKA (reference sequence). Trimming took 0 bases from V and 3 from J, leaving 14 bases between them. The CDR3 extends over 15 amino acids. The CDR3, as DNA: TGCAGTGCTAGAGATCCCCCGGGCACCCACTATGGCTACACCTTC. Amino acids: CSARDPPGTHYGYTF.

This chain links TRBV12-3 or TRBV12-4 with TRBJ1-3, with D tentatively TRBD1 (5 bases). The germline V and J ends were trimmed by 3 bases and 0 bases, with 12 bases remaining between them. The CDR3 extends over 16 amino acids. The CDR3 DNA sequence: TGTGCCAGCAGTTTCGGGGGGTTGAGCTCTGGAAACACCATATATTTT. Residues: CASSFGGLSSGNTIYF.

The sample holds a few counts of this clonotype. This chain uses TRBV5-1 with TRBJ2-1, with D uncertain. Trimming removed 3 bases from V and 6 bases from J, with 28 bases in between. The CDR3 totals 19 residues. Germline lookup yields CDR1 SGHRS and CDR2 YFSETQ. The CDR3 loop is CASSSILPSGVVTSNEQFF. The CDR3 nucleotides read TGCGCCAGCAGCTCAATACTCCCGAGTGGGGTGGTGACGTCCAATGAGCAGTTCTTC.

The chain recombines TRBV9 with TRBJ2-5, with a tentative D call TRBD2 (6 bases). V was cut by 3 bases and J by 5 bases, with 14 bases left in between. The CDR3 is made up of 14 amino acids. The germline V gene has CDR1 SGDLS and CDR2 YYNGEE. This CDR3 reads CASSGTGLEETQYF. CDR3 bases: TGTGCCAGCAGCGGCACGGGACTTGAGGAGACCCAGTACTTC.